The 28 T cell receptor beta chains presented below share a single source sample, sequenced in a study of blood T cell repertoires in COVID-19. The data were produced by immunoSEQ multiplex PCR, yet TCRdb's version contains in-frame clones alone and is incomplete. The data hold around 220,000 clones, with 65% to 90% observed a single time. Sequencing used peripheral blood. The receptors stem from a woman aged 80 or over with active or convalescent COVID-19.

V is TRBV5-1 and J is TRBJ1-3, with a tentative D call TRBD1 (5 bases). This CDR3 has 16 residues. Germline V gene sequence: CDR1 SGHRS, CDR2 YFSETQ. Trimming shortened V by 4 bases and J by 4 bases, and 18 bases separated the two germline ends. In DNA, the CDR3 is TGCGCCAGCAGCCCCGGGGGTACCAGTCGCGGAAACACCATATATTTT. It encodes CASSPGGTSRGNTIYF.

The V call is TRBV14, the J call TRBJ1-2; D not resolved. Germline V gives CDR1 SGHDN, CDR2 FVKESK. CDR3 length equals 17 residues. The V gene lost 5 bases and the J gene lost 0 bases, with 19 bases spanning the gap. CDR3 region: CASSSSFPPGPNYGYTF. The CDR3 coding sequence is TGTGCCAGCAGCTCCTCGTTCCCGCCAGGCCCTAACTATGGCTACACCTTC.

The genes are TRBV3-1 (or the pseudogene TRBV3-2) and TRBJ1-1; the match to TRBD1 covers 7 bases. The germline gives CDR1 LGHDT, CDR2 YNNKEL (reference sequence). The CDR3 has 12 residues. J gave up 11 bases and V 6 bases, and 9 bases lay outside the gene matches. CDR3 sequence reads: CASRSEGALAFF. The CDR3 nucleotides read TGTGCCAGCAGGTCCGAGGGGGCATTGGCTTTCTTT.

The V call is TRBV28, the J call TRBJ1-3, with 7 nucleotides matching TRBD1. The CDR3 contains 16 residues. V lost 2 bases, J lost 4 bases, and 8 bases stayed unmatched. From germline, CDR1 is MDHEN and CDR2 SYDVKM. CDR3 bases: TGTGCCAGCAGTTTACCCAACAGGGGCTGGGGAAACACCATATATTTT. Translating gives CASSLPNRGWGNTIYF.

This clone came up a few times. The gene calls are TRBV3-1 (or the pseudogene TRBV3-2) and TRBJ1-2; TRBD1 is a possible D gene (6 bases). Per the germline V gene, CDR1 is LGHDT and CDR2 is YNNKEL (reference sequence). The CDR3 has 15 residues. V dropped 4 bases and J dropped 6 bases, with 18 bases sitting between them. The CDR3 loop reads CASSPLPGGADGYTF. CDR3 nucleotide sequence: TGTGCCAGCAGCCCCCTCCCCGGGGGGGCCGATGGCTACACCTTC.

This clone came up once. The chain carries TRBV15 and TRBJ1-1; 10 bases are shared with TRBD1. The V gene's germline CDR1 is LNHNV and CDR2 YYDKDF (reference sequence). The trim removed 8 bases at V and 3 bases at J, leaving 0 bases unmatched. There are 12 residues in the CDR3. The CDR3 loop is CATGQGDTEAFF. CDR3 nucleotides: TGTGCCACCGGACAGGGGGACACTGAAGCTTTCTTT.

There are a few counts of this clone. The chain has TRBV12-2 and TRBJ1-2. TRBV12-2 is deemed a pseudogene. The CDR3 runs to 14 residues. The CDR3 region is CASRSKRRSYGYTF. The CDR3 DNA sequence: TGTGCAAGTCGCTCAAAGAGGCGGAGCTATGGCTACACCTTC.

This clone was seen more than once but under ten times. CDR3 bases: TGTGCCAGTGTGAGCGGAAGCTCCTACAATGAGCAGTTCTTC. Amino acid sequence: CASVSGSSYNEQFF. The V and J genes are TRBV28 and TRBJ2-1; maybe TRBD2 (5 bases). CDR3 size: 14 residues. V gave up 9 bases and J gave up 0 bases, with 12 bases separating them. Germline assignment: CDR1 MDHEN and CDR2 SYDVKM.

This clone was seen a handful of times. J is TRBJ1-1 and V is TRBV21-1; the table gives TRBD1 as D, unverified against the DNA. TRBV21-1 is described as a pseudogene. The CDR3 extends over 13 amino acids. CDR3 DNA sequence: TGTGCCAGCAGTCAAGGGGACAGGGCTGAAGCTTTCTTT. This gives the protein CASSQGDRAEAFF.

The rearrangement uses TRBV5-1 and TRBJ2-3, with a tentative D call TRBD1 (6 bases). The length of the CDR3 is 15 residues. CDR1 is SGHRS, CDR2 YFSETQ, per germline. Trimming removed 6 bases from V and 1 base from J, with 15 bases in between. CDR3 sequence: CASTGWAGGTDTQYF. The DNA of the CDR3 is TGCGCCAGCACCGGGTGGGCAGGGGGCACAGATACGCAGTATTTT.

This chain links TRBV19 with TRBJ2-1, with 9 nucleotides matching TRBD2. J lost 4 bases, V lost 5 bases, and 12 bases had no gene match. CDR1 is LNHDA, CDR2 SQIVND, per germline (reference sequence). This CDR3 comprises 17 residues. CDR3 in amino acids: CASSADSSGAPYNEQFF. In DNA form, the CDR3 reads TGTGCCAGTAGTGCTGACTCTAGCGGGGCCCCTTACAATGAGCAGTTCTTC.

The chain couples TRBV27 to TRBJ2-3; TRBD2 matches 10 bases. CDR1 MNHEY and CDR2 SMNVEV come from the germline V gene (reference sequence). The CDR3 loop spans 17 amino acids. V gave up 1 base and J gave up 2 bases; unmatched junction bases: 6. The chain's CDR3 is CASSLWASGGYTDTQYF. In DNA form, the CDR3 reads TGTGCCAGCAGTTTATGGGCTAGCGGGGGTTACACAGATACGCAGTATTTT.

The chain joins TRBV5-6 to TRBJ1-4; no reliable D call. Per germline, CDR1 SGHDT and CDR2 YYEEEE. The V gene lost 2 bases and the J gene lost 0 bases, with 8 bases spanning the gap. CDR3 length: 15 amino acids. This CDR3 reads CASSFFGTTNEKLFF. DNA for the CDR3: TGTGCCAGCAGCTTTTTCGGTACAACTAATGAAAAACTGTTTTTT. The entire variable domain, with the rest obtained from reference TRBV5-6 and TRBJ1-4, is as follows: DAGVTQSPTHLIKTRGQQVTLRCSPKSGHDTVSWYQQALGQGPQFIFQYYEEEERQRGNFPDRFSGHQFPNYSSELNVNALLLGDSALYLCASSFFGTTNEKLFFGSGTQLSVL.

V gene TRBV2 combines with J gene TRBJ2-7; 9 nucleotides line up with TRBD1. V shed 2 bases, J shed 7 bases, and the junction held 9 bases outside the gene matches. CDR1 is SNHLY and CDR2 is FYNNEI in the germline V gene. CDR3 length equals 15 residues. The CDR3 DNA reads as TGTGCCAGCAGTGAACCCGGGACAGGGAGTGGGGAGCAGTACTTC. Translated: CASSEPGTGSGEQYF.

V usage is TRBV3-1 (or the pseudogene TRBV3-2) and J usage is TRBJ2-3, with D possibly TRBD2 on 5 matching bases. Between the trimmed V and J ends, which lost 3 bases and 2 bases, there was a span of 18 bases. CDR1 and CDR2 (germline): LGHDT, YNNKEL (reference sequence). The CDR3 loop spans 17 amino acids. For the CDR3, the DNA is TGTGCCAGCAGCCATCCTAGACTGTTTCGGGACACAGATACGCAGTATTTT. Amino acid sequence: CASSHPRLFRDTDTQYF.

The chain is built from TRBV5-1 and TRBJ2-3, with TRBD1 identical over 7 bases. The CDR3 is 14 residues long. Looked up from germline, CDR1 is SGHRS and CDR2 is YFSETQ. The V segment lost 2 bases and the J segment 3 bases; nucleotides outside the gene matches: 3. The CDR3 DNA sequence: TGCGCCAGCAGCTTTCAGGGGGAGACAGATACGCAGTATTTT. Residues: CASSFQGETDTQYF.

The V gene is TRBV11-3, the J gene TRBJ2-6; 9 bases match TRBD1. Per germline, CDR1 SGHNT and CDR2 YENEEA. The CDR3 has 19 residues. J lost 1 base, V lost 5 bases, and 12 bases had no gene match. CDR3 amino acids: CASSGGAGTGSSGANVLTF. In DNA, the CDR3 is TGTGCCAGCAGCGGGGGGGCCGGGACAGGGAGTTCTGGGGCCAACGTCCTGACTTTC.

The genes are TRBV5-5 and TRBJ1-6; tentative D call: TRBD1 (5 bases). The CDR3 has 16 residues. V was pared by 0 bases and J by 10 bases, with 17 bases between. Germline V CDR1 and CDR2: SGHKS, YYEKEE (reference sequence). The CDR3 DNA reads TGTGCCAGCAGCTTGGGAGGTCAGGGTCTAGTATCACCCCTCCACTTT. This sequence encodes CASSLGGQGLVSPLHF.

The chain joins TRBV28 to TRBJ1-5, with 7 bases aligning to TRBD1. V lost 4 bases, J lost 7 bases, and 16 bases stayed unmatched. Germline V CDR1 and CDR2: MDHEN, SYDVKM. The CDR3 sequence is 17 residues long. In DNA, the CDR3 is TGTGCCAGCAGTTATCGGGACAGCGCACTAAACAGGCAGCCCCAGCATTTT. Residues: CASSYRDSALNRQPQHF.

The rearrangement links TRBV2 to TRBJ2-7; D gene uncertain. V lost 8 bases, J lost 3 bases, and 14 bases lay in between. From germline, CDR1 is SNHLY and CDR2 FYNNEI. This CDR3 has 13 amino acids. DNA of the CDR3: TGTGCCAGCCCGGTTTTAAGAAACTACGAGCAGTACTTC. This sequence encodes CASPVLRNYEQYF. The complete variable domain, with remaining parts taken from reference TRBV2 and TRBJ2-7, reads EPEVTQTPSHQVTQMGQEVILRCVPISNHLYFYWYRQILGQKVEFLVSFYNNEISEKSEIFDDQFSVERPDGSNFTLKIRSTKLEDSAMYFCASPVLRNYEQYFGPGTRLTVT.

The V and J genes are TRBV5-1 and TRBJ2-1; 7 bases fit TRBD2. The CDR3 has 16 amino acids. From germline, CDR1 is SGHRS and CDR2 YFSETQ. The junction had 7 bases not matched to a gene; V was cut back by 4 bases and J by 0 bases. This CDR3 reads CASSEGSGVSYNEQFF. The CDR3 bases are TGCGCCAGCAGCGAGGGCAGCGGGGTCTCCTACAATGAGCAGTTCTTC. Drawing the rest from reference TRBV5-1 and TRBJ2-1, the complete variable domain is KAGVTQTPRYLIKTRGQQVTLSCSPISGHRSVSWYQQTPGQGLQFLFEYFSETQRNKGNFPGRFSGRQFSNSRSEMNVSTLELGDSALYLCASSEGSGVSYNEQFFGPGTRLTVL.

The chain has TRBV19 and TRBJ1-1; D ambiguous. CDR3 length: 13 amino acids. Germline CDR1 LNHDA, CDR2 SQIVND (reference sequence). V gave up 1 base and J gave up 3 bases, with 6 bases separating them. CDR3 in amino acids: CASSIATDTEAFF. CDR3 DNA sequence: TGTGCCAGTAGTATAGCAACTGACACTGAAGCTTTCTTT.

The CDR3 spells CASTQGTAEKLFF. CDR3 sequence (DNA): TGTGCCAGCACCCAGGGAACAGCTGAAAAACTGTTTTTT. The chain couples TRBV11-2 to TRBJ1-4; TRBD1 might be the D (5 bases). CDR3 size: 13 residues. V shed 7 bases and J shed 7 bases, with 13 bases lying between them. Germline CDR1 SGHAT, CDR2 FQNNGV.

The rearrangement uses TRBV20-1 and TRBJ2-1; maybe TRBD1 (6 bases). Germline V gene sequence: CDR1 DFQATT, CDR2 SNEGSKA (reference sequence). The CDR3 is 10 amino acids. Trimming cost V 5 bases and J 12 bases, with 11 bases left between them. The CDR3 sequence: CSAAGVSQFF. CDR3 bases: TGCAGTGCTGCAGGGGTGTCGCAGTTCTTC.

The chain couples TRBV3-1 (or the pseudogene TRBV3-2) to TRBJ1-1; possibly TRBD1 for D (5 bases). V was pared by 4 bases and J by 6 bases, with 15 bases between. The germline V gene encodes CDR1 LGHDT and CDR2 YNNKEL (reference sequence). This CDR3 is 14 amino acids long. The CDR3 here is CASSLNPGISEAFF. The DNA for the CDR3 is TGTGCCAGCAGCCTTAACCCAGGGATTTCTGAAGCTTTCTTT.

This chain links TRBV18 with TRBJ2-5; D gene unclear. Germline assignment: CDR1 KGHSH and CDR2 LQKENI. The CDR3 consists of 14 residues. The V end was cut by 3 bases, the J end by 1 base, with 9 bases between. The CDR3 protein is CASSPSRSQETQYF. The CDR3 region has the DNA TGTGCCAGCTCACCCTCCAGGTCCCAAGAGACCCAGTACTTC.

V is TRBV7-9 and J is TRBJ1-1; no definite D call. Deletions cut 5 bases from V and 4 bases from J, with 14 bases between. This CDR3 region has 14 residues. CDR1 and CDR2 (germline): SEHNR, FQNEAQ (reference sequence). The CDR3 here is CASSLALAGTEAFF. As DNA, the CDR3 is TGTGCCAGCAGCCTTGCCCTGGCGGGCACTGAAGCTTTCTTT.

Written as DNA, the CDR3 is TGTGCCAGCTCACCACGCCAACAGGGGGCGGACACTGAAGCTTTCTTT. It is translated as CASSPRQQGADTEAFF. The V call is TRBV18, the J call TRBJ1-1, with TRBD1 matching over 9 bases. CDR1 and CDR2 (germline): KGHSH, LQKENI. The CDR3 is 16 residues long. The J segment lost 3 bases and the V segment lost 1 base, leaving 6 bases of the junction unmatched.